What follows are 10 T cell receptor beta chains derived from one specimen sequenced in a study of OX40 agonist ivuxolimab in advanced cancers. The protocol was immunoSEQ multiplex PCR, while the TCRdb copy is restricted to in-frame clones and leaves out a portion. Of 83,000 or so clones listed, approximately 79% were seen once; the top ten hold roughly 1.7%. The material sequenced was CD4+ or CD8+ T cells sorted from blood, taken in a trial of the OX40 agonist ivuxolimab. Source of these receptors: an adult with an advanced solid tumor such as melanoma, head and neck, liver or kidney cancer.

V is TRBV19 and J is TRBJ1-2; D unclear. Trimming pared 4 bases from V and 0 bases from J, leaving 15 bases between. CDR3 size: 16 residues. The V gene's germline CDR1 is LNHDA and CDR2 SQIVND (reference sequence). The CDR3 nucleotides are TGTGCCAGTAGTAACGAGCGCACCATCCCTAACTATGGCTACACCTTC. This sequence encodes CASSNERTIPNYGYTF.

The chain joins TRBV28 to TRBJ1-3; 7 bases are a match to TRBD1. The J segment lost 4 bases and the V segment lost 7 bases, leaving 7 bases of the junction unmatched. Looked up from germline, CDR1 is MDHEN and CDR2 is SYDVKM. The CDR3 has 14 residues. The CDR3 reads CASKGALGGNTIYF. The DNA for the CDR3 is TGTGCCAGCAAGGGGGCCCTGGGAGGAAACACCATATATTTT.

This sequence joins TRBV2 and TRBJ2-7; 8 bases are shared with TRBD2. The CDR3 runs to 13 residues. CDR1 and CDR2 (germline): SNHLY, FYNNEI. Losses at the gene ends were 8 bases for V and 5 bases for J; bases not matched to a gene: 8. The CDR3 DNA follows: TGTGCCAGCGGCTCGGGAGGGGCCCACGAGCAGTACTTC. Translated: CASGSGGAHEQYF. Drawing the rest from reference TRBV2 and TRBJ2-7, the complete variable domain is EPEVTQTPSHQVTQMGQEVILRCVPISNHLYFYWYRQILGQKVEFLVSFYNNEISEKSEIFDDQFSVERPDGSNFTLKIRSTKLEDSAMYFCASGSGGAHEQYFGPGTRLTVT.

This clone was counted a single time. The chain is built from TRBV28 and TRBJ2-3, with D hard to call. V dropped 6 bases and J dropped 0 bases, with 10 bases sitting between them. The CDR3 has 14 residues. Germline V gene lookup returns CDR1 MDHEN and CDR2 SYDVKM. CDR3 protein: CASRSTGSTDTQYF. The DNA for the CDR3 is TGTGCCAGCAGAAGTACCGGTAGCACAGATACGCAGTATTTT.

The chain is built from TRBV4-1 and TRBJ2-7, with 7 positions matching TRBD2. The V gene's germline CDR1 is MGHRA and CDR2 YSYEKL. The V and J ends lost 1 base and 3 bases, in that order; junction bases with no gene match: 12. This CDR3 is built from 17 residues. The CDR3 DNA reads as TGCGCCAGCAGCCAAGGCGATCGGGGACTACTTAACTACGAGCAGTACTTC. Protein product: CASSQGDRGLLNYEQYF.

The rearrangement joins TRBV5-1 to TRBJ1-2; 10 bases are a match to TRBD1. V was pared by 4 bases and J by 4 bases, with 7 bases of the junction left unmatched. The CDR3 consists of 15 residues. Per germline, CDR1 SGHRS and CDR2 YFSETQ. The CDR3 DNA is TGCGCCAGCAGCGTTCGGGACAGGGGCGCCTATGGCTACACCTTC. It is translated as CASSVRDRGAYGYTF.

This chain links TRBV6-4 with TRBJ1-1; possible D gene TRBD1, 5 bases. Germline V gene lookup returns CDR1 MRHNA and CDR2 SNTAGT. V lost 8 bases, J lost 5 bases, and 12 bases lay in between. The CDR3 runs 12 residues. The CDR3 region is CASRGVETEAFF. CDR3 DNA sequence: TGTGCCAGCCGAGGGGTGGAAACTGAAGCTTTCTTT.

The chain carries TRBV27 and TRBJ1-6; D possibly corresponds to TRBD1 (6 bases). The CDR3 has 16 amino acids. Germline CDR1 is MNHEY and CDR2 is SMNVEV (reference sequence). The V end was cut by 6 bases, the J end by 4 bases, with 16 bases between. CDR3 in amino acids: CASRPAQGSYNSPLHF. CDR3 DNA: TGTGCCAGCAGACCCGCCCAGGGGAGTTATAATTCACCCCTCCACTTT.

The chain links TRBV2 to TRBJ1-3, with D tentatively TRBD1 (5 bases). Trimming took off 7 bases at V and 3 bases at J, with 13 bases between the two ends. CDR1 SNHLY and CDR2 FYNNEI come from the germline V gene. The CDR3 contains 14 residues. For the CDR3, the DNA is TGTGCCAGCAAAGTGGGGACGCTTGGAAACACCATATATTTT. Translating gives CASKVGTLGNTIYF.

The J gene is TRBJ2-7, the V gene TRBV29-1; TRBD1 matches 9 bases. CDR3 length: 13 amino acids. The trim removed 7 bases at V and 6 bases at J, leaving 10 bases unmatched. Per germline, CDR1 SQVTM and CDR2 ANQGSEA. CDR3 residues: CSASTGGGSEQYF. As DNA, the CDR3 is TGCAGCGCTTCGACAGGGGGTGGCAGCGAGCAGTACTTC.